A single sample gave rise to the 5 T cell receptor beta chains below, sequenced in a study of neoadjuvant nivolumab and ipilimumab in lung cancer (dated by TCRdb to 2020 to 2022). The library came from the immunoSEQ multiplex PCR assay. Sourced from immuneACCESS, this table was stored by TCRdb with only in-frame sequences that have V and J called. A share of the clones is absent; for the studies checked, an unresolved V gene accounts for under half, and the remainder has no known explanation. Here the sample has about 20,000 clones; roughly three quarters occur a single time. The ten largest make up 8% of the sample. The label giving this sample's time point can be read as: at surgical resection after neoadjuvant nivolumab +/- ipilimumab. The material sequenced was tumor tissue, taken after neoadjuvant nivolumab, alone or with ipilimumab, at or shortly before surgery. The source of these receptors is an adult with non-small cell lung cancer.

As for this clone: A far bigger clonotype differs at one base, so this is likely a read error. Written as DNA, the CDR3 is TGTGCCAGCAGCTTGGCCGGGGAGACCCAGTACTTC. It encodes CASSLAGETQYF. V is TRBV5-4 and J is TRBJ2-5; unclear D gene. Trimming left V 0 bases short and J 5 bases short, with 5 bases between. The CDR3 sequence is 12 residues long. Germline values: CDR1 SGHNT, CDR2 YYREEE (reference sequence). The complete variable domain, with remaining parts taken from reference TRBV5-4 and TRBJ2-5, reads ETGVTQSPTHLIKTRGQQVTLRCSSQSGHNTVSWYQQALGQGPQFIFQYYREEENGRGNFPPRFSGLQFPNYSSELNVNALELDDSALYLCASSLAGETQYFGPGTRLLVL.

This clone was counted between two and nine times. J is TRBJ1-2 and V is TRBV6-5; 7 positions agree with TRBD1. This CDR3 is 12 amino acids long. The germline V gene encodes CDR1 MNHEY and CDR2 SVGAGI. V dropped 6 bases and J dropped 7; count of bases not matched to a gene: 5. CDR3 sequence (DNA): TGTGCCAGCAGCTTTAACAGGGGTGGCTACACCTTC. This encodes CASSFNRGGYTF.

V gene TRBV29-1 combines with J gene TRBJ2-7; TRBD1 aligns across 8 bases. Germline values: CDR1 SQVTM, CDR2 ANQGSEA. This CDR3 has 13 residues. V lost 4 bases, J lost 3 bases, and 5 bases stayed unmatched. The CDR3 DNA reads TGCAGCGTTGTCCGGACAGGGAGCTACGAGCAGTACTTC. Translation: CSVVRTGSYEQYF.

Only a few counts were recorded for this clone. The chain uses TRBV11-2 and TRBJ1-1, with D perhaps TRBD1 (6 bases). The CDR3 has 13 amino acids. Germline-derived CDR1 and CDR2 are SGHAT and FQNNGV. V was clipped by 5 bases and J by 4 bases, with 11 bases between them. The CDR3 here is CASSEGGGTEAFF. DNA for the CDR3: TGTGCCAGCAGCGAAGGGGGAGGCACTGAAGCTTTCTTT.

The chain couples TRBV14 to TRBJ1-1; a possible D gene is TRBD1 (6 bases). This CDR3 region has 13 residues. Germline-derived CDR1 and CDR2 are SGHDN and FVKESK. V lost 2 bases and J 11 bases, leaving 15 bases between the germline ends. The CDR3: CASSQITGSRAFF. The CDR3 nucleotides read TGTGCCAGCAGCCAAATCACAGGGAGTAGGGCTTTCTTT. The full variable domain, with the rest looked up from reference TRBV14 and TRBJ1-1, is EAGVTQFPSHSVIEKGQTVTLRCDPISGHDNLYWYRRVMGKEIKFLLHFVKESKQDESGMPNNRFLAERTGGTYSTLKVQPAELEDSGVYFCASSQITGSRAFFGQGTRLTVV.